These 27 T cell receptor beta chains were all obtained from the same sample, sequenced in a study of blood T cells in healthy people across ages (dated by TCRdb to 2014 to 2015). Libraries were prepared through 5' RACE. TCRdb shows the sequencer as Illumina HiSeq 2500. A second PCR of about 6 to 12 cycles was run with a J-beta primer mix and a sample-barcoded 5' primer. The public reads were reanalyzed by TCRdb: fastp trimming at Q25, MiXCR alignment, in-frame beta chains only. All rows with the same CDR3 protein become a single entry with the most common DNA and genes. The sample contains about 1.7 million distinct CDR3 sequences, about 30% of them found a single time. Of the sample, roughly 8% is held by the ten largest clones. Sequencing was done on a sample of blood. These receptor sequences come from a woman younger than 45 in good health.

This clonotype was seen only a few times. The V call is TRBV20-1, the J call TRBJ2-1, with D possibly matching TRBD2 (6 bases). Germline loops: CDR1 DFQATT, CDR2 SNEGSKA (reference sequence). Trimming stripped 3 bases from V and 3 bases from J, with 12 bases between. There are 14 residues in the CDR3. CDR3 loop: CSARTGGIYNEQFF. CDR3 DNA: TGCAGTGCTAGGACTGGGGGGATCTACAATGAGCAGTTCTTC.

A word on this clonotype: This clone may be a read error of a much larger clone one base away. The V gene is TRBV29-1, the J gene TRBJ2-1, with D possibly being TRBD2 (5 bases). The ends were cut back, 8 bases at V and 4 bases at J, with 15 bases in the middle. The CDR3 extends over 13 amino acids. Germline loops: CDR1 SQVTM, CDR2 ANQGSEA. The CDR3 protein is CSIPSRGYNEQFF. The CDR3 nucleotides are TGCAGCATCCCCTCCCGGGGATACAATGAGCAGTTCTTC.

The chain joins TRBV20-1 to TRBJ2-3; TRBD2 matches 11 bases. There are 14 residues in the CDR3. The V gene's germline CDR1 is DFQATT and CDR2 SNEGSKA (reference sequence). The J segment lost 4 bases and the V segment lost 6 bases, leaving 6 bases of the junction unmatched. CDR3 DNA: TGCAGTGCGGTACTAGCGGGAGTGGCAGATACGCAGTATTTT. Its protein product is CSAVLAGVADTQYF.

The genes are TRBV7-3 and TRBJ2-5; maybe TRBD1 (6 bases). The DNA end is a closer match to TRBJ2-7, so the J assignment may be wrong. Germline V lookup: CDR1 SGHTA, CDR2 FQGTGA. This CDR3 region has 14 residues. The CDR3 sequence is CASSPGTPLYEQYF. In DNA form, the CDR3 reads TGTGCCAGCAGCCCCGGGACACCTCTCTACGAGCAGTACTTC.

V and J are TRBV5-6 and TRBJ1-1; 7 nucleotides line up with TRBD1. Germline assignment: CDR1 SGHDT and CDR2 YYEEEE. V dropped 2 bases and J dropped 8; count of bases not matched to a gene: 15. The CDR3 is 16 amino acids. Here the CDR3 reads CASSLQGQTLRLEAFF. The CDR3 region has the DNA TGTGCCAGCAGCTTACAGGGGCAAACCCTGAGGCTGGAAGCTTTCTTT.

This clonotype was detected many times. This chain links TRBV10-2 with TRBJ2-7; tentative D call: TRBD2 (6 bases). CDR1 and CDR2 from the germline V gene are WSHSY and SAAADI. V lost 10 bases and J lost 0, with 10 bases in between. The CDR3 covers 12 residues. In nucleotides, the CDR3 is TGCGCCACCGGGAGCCTCTCCTACGAGCAGTACTTC. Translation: CATGSLSYEQYF.

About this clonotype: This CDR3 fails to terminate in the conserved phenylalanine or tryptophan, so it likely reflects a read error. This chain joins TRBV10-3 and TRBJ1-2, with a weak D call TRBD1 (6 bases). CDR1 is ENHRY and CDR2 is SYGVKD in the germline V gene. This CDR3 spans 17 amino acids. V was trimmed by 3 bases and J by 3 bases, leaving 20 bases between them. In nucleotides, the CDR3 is TGTGCCATCAGTGATAGGGGGGGGATGACAGGCGACTATGGCTACACCTGC. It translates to CAISDRGGMTGDYGYTC.

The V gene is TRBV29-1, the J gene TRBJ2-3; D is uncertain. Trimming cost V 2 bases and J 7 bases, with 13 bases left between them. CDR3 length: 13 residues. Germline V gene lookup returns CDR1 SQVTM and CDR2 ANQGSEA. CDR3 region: CSVEQILWNTQYF. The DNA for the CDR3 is TGCAGCGTTGAACAGATTTTATGGAATACGCAGTATTTT.

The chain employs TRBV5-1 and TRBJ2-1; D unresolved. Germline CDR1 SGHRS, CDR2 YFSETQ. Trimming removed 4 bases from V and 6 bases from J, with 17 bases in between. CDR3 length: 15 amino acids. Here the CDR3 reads CASSPLLTRSNEQFF. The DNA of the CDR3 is TGCGCCAGCAGCCCCCTCCTGACAAGATCCAATGAGCAGTTCTTC.

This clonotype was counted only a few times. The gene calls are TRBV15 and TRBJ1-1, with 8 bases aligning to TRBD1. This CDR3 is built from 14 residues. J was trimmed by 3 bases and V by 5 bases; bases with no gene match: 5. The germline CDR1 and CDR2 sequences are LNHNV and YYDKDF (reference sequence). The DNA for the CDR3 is TGTGCCACCAGCGGAGGGACAGGCGACACTGAAGCTTTCTTT. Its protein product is CATSGGTGDTEAFF.

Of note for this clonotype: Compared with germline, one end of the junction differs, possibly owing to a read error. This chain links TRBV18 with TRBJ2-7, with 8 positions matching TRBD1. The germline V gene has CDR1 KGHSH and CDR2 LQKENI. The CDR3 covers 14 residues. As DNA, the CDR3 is TGTGCCGGCTCCGGGACAGGAGCTGCCTGCGAGCAGTACTTC. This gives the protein CAGSGTGAACEQYF.

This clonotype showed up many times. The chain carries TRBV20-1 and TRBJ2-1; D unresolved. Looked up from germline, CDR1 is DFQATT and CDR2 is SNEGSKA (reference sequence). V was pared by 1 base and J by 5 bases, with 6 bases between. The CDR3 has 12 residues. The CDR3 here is CSARGVHNEQFF. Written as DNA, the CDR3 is TGCAGTGCTAGAGGGGTCCACAATGAGCAGTTCTTC.

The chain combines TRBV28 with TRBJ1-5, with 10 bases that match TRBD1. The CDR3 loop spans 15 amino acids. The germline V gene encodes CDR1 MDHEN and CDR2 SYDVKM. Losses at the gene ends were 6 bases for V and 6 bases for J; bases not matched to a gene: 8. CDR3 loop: CASSAGQGDGQPQHF. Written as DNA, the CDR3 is TGTGCCAGCAGCGCTGGACAGGGGGATGGTCAGCCCCAGCATTTT. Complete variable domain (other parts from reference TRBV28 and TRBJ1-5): DVKVTQSSRYLVKRTGEKVFLECVQDMDHENMFWYRQDPGLGLRLIYFSYDVKMKEKGDIPEGYSVSREKKERFSLILESASTNQTSMYLCASSAGQGDGQPQHFGDGTRLSIL.

CDR3 in DNA: TGTGCCAGCAGTTTCGGCGGATCTGGGGGCTACACCTTC. It codes for CASSFGGSGGYTF. The rearrangement links TRBV27 to TRBJ1-2; D is ambiguous. V dropped 3 bases and J dropped 8 bases, with 13 bases sitting between them. The germline V gene has CDR1 MNHEY and CDR2 SMNVEV (reference sequence). The CDR3 is made up of 13 amino acids.

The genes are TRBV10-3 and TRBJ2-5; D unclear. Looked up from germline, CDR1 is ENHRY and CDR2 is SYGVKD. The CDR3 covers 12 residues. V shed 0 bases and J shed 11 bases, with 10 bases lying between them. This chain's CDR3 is CAISESWREQYF. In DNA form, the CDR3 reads TGTGCCATCAGTGAGTCGTGGAGAGAGCAGTACTTC.

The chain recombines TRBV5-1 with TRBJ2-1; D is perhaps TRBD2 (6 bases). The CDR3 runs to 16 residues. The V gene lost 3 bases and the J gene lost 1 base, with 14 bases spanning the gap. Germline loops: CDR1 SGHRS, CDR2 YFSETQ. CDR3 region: CASSSGRGLSYNEQFF. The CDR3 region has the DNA TGCGCCAGCAGCTCGGGGCGAGGACTATCCTACAATGAGCAGTTCTTC.

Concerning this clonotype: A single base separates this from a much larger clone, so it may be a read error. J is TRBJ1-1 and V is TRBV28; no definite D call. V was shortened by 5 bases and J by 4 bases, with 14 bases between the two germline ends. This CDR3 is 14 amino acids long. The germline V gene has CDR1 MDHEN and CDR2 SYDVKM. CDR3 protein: CASSAAQIGTEAFF. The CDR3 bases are TGTGCCAGCAGTGCGGCCCAGATAGGCACTGAAGCTTTCTTT.

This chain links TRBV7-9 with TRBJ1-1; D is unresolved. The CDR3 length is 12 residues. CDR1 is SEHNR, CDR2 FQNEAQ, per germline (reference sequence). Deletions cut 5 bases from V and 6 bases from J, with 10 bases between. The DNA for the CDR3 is TGTGCCAGCAGCCAGACCGGCTCTGAAGCTTTCTTT. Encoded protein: CASSQTGSEAFF.

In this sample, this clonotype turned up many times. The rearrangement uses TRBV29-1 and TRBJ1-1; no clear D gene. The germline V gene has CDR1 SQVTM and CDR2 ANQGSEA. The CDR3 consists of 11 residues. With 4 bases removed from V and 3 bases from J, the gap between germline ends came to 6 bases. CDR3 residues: CSVAWDTEAFF. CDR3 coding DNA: TGCAGCGTTGCGTGGGACACTGAAGCTTTCTTT.

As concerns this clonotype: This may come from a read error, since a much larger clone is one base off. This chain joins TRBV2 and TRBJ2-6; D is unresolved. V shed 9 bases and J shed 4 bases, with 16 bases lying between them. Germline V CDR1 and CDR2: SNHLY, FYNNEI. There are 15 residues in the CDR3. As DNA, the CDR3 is TGTGCCAGATCAAGCATAGGGATGGGGGCCAACGTCCTGACTTTC. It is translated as CARSSIGMGANVLTF. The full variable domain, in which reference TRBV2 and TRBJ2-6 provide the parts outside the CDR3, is EPEVTQTPSHQVTQMGQEVILRCVPISNHLYFYWYRQILGQKVEFLVSFYNNEISEKSEIFDDQFSVERPDGSNFTLKIRSTKLEDSAMYFCARSSIGMGANVLTFGAGSRLTVL.

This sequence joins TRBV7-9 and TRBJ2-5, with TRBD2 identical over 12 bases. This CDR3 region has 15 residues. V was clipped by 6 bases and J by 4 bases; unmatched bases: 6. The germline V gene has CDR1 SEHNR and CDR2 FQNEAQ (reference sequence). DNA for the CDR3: TGTGCCAGCAGTTTTGGACTAGCGGGATCAGAGACCCAGTACTTC. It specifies CASSFGLAGSETQYF. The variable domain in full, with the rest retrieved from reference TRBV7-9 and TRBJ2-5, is DTGVSQNPRHKITKRGQNVTFRCDPISEHNRLYWYRQTLGQGPEFLTYFQNEAQLEKSRLLSDRFSAERPKGSFSTLEIQRTEQGDSAMYLCASSFGLAGSETQYFGPGTRLLVL.

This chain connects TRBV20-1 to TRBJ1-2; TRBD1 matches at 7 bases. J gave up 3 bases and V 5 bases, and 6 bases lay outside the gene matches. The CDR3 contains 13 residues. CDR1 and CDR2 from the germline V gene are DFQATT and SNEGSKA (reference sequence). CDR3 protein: CSADGQEDYGYTF. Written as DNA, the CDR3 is TGCAGTGCTGATGGACAGGAGGACTATGGCTACACCTTC.

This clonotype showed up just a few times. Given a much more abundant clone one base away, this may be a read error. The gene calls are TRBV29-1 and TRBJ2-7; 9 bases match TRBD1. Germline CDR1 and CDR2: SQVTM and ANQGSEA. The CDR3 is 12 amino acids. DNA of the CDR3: TGCAACGCGGGACAGGGAAACTACGAGCAGTACTTC. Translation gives CNAGQGNYEQYF.

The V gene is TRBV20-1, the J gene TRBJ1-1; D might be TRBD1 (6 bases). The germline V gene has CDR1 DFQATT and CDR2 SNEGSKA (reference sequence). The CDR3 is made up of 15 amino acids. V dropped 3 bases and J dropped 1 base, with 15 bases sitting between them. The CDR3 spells CSASQGSGGNTEAFF. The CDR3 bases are TGCAGTGCTAGCCAGGGGAGCGGAGGGAACACTGAAGCTTTCTTT.

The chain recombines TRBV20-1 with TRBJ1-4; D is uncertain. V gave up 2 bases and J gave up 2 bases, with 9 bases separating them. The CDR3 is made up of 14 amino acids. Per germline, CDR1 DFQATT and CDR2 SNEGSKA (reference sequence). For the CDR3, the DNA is TGCAGTGCTAGAAGAGGGCTTACTAATGAAAAACTGTTTTTT. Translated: CSARRGLTNEKLFF.

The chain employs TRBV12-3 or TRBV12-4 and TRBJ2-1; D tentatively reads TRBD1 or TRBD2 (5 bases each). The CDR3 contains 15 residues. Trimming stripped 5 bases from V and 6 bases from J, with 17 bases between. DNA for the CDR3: TGTGCCAGCAGTCGAGACGAGGGGCGGATCAATGAGCAGTTCTTC. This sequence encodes CASSRDEGRINEQFF.

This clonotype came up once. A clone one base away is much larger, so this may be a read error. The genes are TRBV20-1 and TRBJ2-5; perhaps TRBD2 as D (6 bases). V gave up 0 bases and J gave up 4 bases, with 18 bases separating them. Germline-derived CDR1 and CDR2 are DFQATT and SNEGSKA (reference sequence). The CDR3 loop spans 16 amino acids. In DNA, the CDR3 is TGCAGTGCTAGAGATAGGAGCGGGCGGTTCTTAGAGACCCAGTACTTC. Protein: CSARDRSGRFLETQYF.